The 26 T cell receptor beta chains reported below all come from one sample, sequenced in a study of T cells after yellow fever vaccination. MiXCR, applied by TCRdb to the 5' RACE reads, yields one record per CDR3 protein. Among 620,000 or so distinct CDR3 sequences listed, less than 20% were seen once. The specimen comprised PBMCs, sampled 5 days after the first yellow fever vaccination. The receptor set was obtained from a man between 18 and 35 years old who received the YFV17D yellow fever vaccine.

The chain employs TRBV12-3 or TRBV12-4 and TRBJ2-2; D might be TRBD1 or TRBD2, each matching 6 bases. The germline V and J ends were trimmed by 5 bases and 11 bases, with 21 bases remaining between them. The CDR3 length is 15 residues. The CDR3 protein is CASSLERGRDTELFF. CDR3 nucleotides: TGTGCCAGCAGTCTAGAACGGGGGCGGGATACAGAGCTGTTTTTT.

A few counts support this clonotype. The gene calls are TRBV7-9 and TRBJ2-6; 7 bases align to TRBD1. The CDR3 contains 17 residues. V dropped 11 bases and J dropped 0; count of bases not matched to a gene: 13. Per germline, CDR1 SEHNR and CDR2 FQNEAQ (reference sequence). CDR3 sequence reads: CAGSTRDSGSGANVLTF. The CDR3, as DNA: TGTGCCGGTAGCACTCGGGACAGCGGCTCTGGGGCCAACGTCCTGACTTTC.

The sample holds a few counts of this clonotype. The chain recombines TRBV4-3 with TRBJ2-1; D ambiguous. CDR1 and CDR2 (germline): LGHNA, YSLEER. Trimming stripped 0 bases from V and 0 bases from J, with 18 bases between. This CDR3 is 19 amino acids long. The CDR3 loop is CASSQEPRTTKSSYNEQFF. As DNA, the CDR3 is TGCGCCAGCAGCCAAGAGCCTAGGACCACCAAAAGCTCCTACAATGAGCAGTTCTTC.

The chain combines TRBV2 with TRBJ2-3, with a possible D match to TRBD1 (5 bases). The CDR3 consists of 18 residues. Between the trimmed V and J ends, which lost 6 bases and 3 bases, there was a span of 25 bases. CDR1 and CDR2 (germline): SNHLY, FYNNEI. The chain's CDR3 is CASRKGATTGETTDTQYF. The DNA of the CDR3 is TGTGCCAGCAGGAAGGGCGCCACTACAGGCGAAACGACAGATACGCAGTATTTT.

This clonotype was seen only once. The rearrangement links TRBV20-1 to TRBJ1-1; D not resolved. The CDR3 extends over 13 amino acids. Germline V lookup: CDR1 DFQATT, CDR2 SNEGSKA (reference sequence). With 1 base removed from V and 5 bases from J, the gap between germline ends came to 11 bases. The CDR3 region is CSARGGSGTEAFF. In DNA, the CDR3 is TGCAGTGCTAGAGGAGGTAGTGGGACTGAAGCTTTCTTT.

This sequence joins TRBV11-2 and TRBJ2-2; 8 bases are a match to TRBD2. The CDR3 is 14 amino acids. The trim removed 6 bases at V and 4 bases at J, leaving 4 bases unmatched. Germline lookup yields CDR1 SGHAT and CDR2 FQNNGV. The CDR3 DNA reads TGTGCCAGCAGATCGCGGGGGGCCACCGGGGAGCTGTTTTTT. Its protein product is CASRSRGATGELFF.

A few counts support this clonotype. The gene calls are TRBV20-1 and TRBJ1-5, with D possibly being TRBD1 (5 bases). The V gene's germline CDR1 is DFQATT and CDR2 SNEGSKA (reference sequence). The CDR3 runs 15 residues. The ends were cut back, 5 bases at V and 1 base at J, with 15 bases in the middle. CDR3 sequence: CSARLIGTSNQPQHF. DNA of the CDR3: TGCAGTGCTCGACTGATTGGGACCAGCAATCAGCCCCAGCATTTT.

The chain has TRBV3-1 and TRBJ1-4; no firm D call. Germline values: CDR1 LGHDT, CDR2 YNNKEL (reference sequence). V gave up 4 bases and J gave up 0 bases, with 15 bases separating them. The CDR3 has 17 residues. For the CDR3, the DNA is TGTGCCAGCAGCCCCTCCGGACGACGAGCAACTAATGAAAAACTGTTTTTT. Translated: CASSPSGRRATNEKLFF.

This clonotype was observed a few times. The chain is built from TRBV18 and TRBJ1-6, with 9 bases fitting TRBD1. CDR3 size: 15 residues. After removal of 4 bases from V and 8 bases from J, the junction contained 6 bases not matched to a gene. CDR1 KGHSH and CDR2 LQKENI come from the germline V gene. CDR3: CASSRGQGQHSPLHF. As DNA, the CDR3 is TGTGCCAGCTCACGGGGACAGGGTCAACATTCACCCCTCCACTTT.

V gene TRBV20-1 combines with J gene TRBJ1-6; D is unresolved. The CDR3 has 16 amino acids. V lost 3 bases, J lost 0 bases, and 12 bases lay in between. Looked up from germline, CDR1 is DFQATT and CDR2 is SNEGSKA (reference sequence). The CDR3, as DNA: TGCAGTGCTAGTCTCAGGTTGAGCTCCTATAATTCACCCCTCCACTTT. The encoded protein is CSASLRLSSYNSPLHF.

The chain joins TRBV11-1 to TRBJ2-6, with TRBD1 identical over 10 bases. CDR1 and CDR2 from the germline V gene are SGHAT and FQDESV (reference sequence). The V gene end was trimmed by 4 bases and the J gene end by 0 bases; junction bases not matched to a gene: 6. The CDR3 sequence is 18 residues long. The CDR3 DNA reads TGTGCCAGCAGCTCCCGACAGGGGGCGAGCTCTGGGGCCAACGTCCTGACTTTC. This gives the protein CASSSRQGASSGANVLTF.

This chain connects TRBV20-1 to TRBJ1-2; D is ambiguous. Per the germline V gene, CDR1 is DFQATT and CDR2 is SNEGSKA (reference sequence). This CDR3 region has 13 residues. V was cut by 0 bases and J by 4 bases, with 9 bases left in between. The CDR3 nucleotides are TGCAGTGCTAGAGATTTCGGCATCTATGGCTACACCTTC. Translated: CSARDFGIYGYTF.

The chain uses TRBV4-3 and TRBJ2-3; 7 bases fit TRBD2. Germline V CDR1 and CDR2: LGHNA, YSLEER. The CDR3 has 19 residues. V trimming: 2 bases; J trimming: 0 bases; junction bases outside the gene matches: 14. The CDR3 reads CASSQSSWSGGDSTDTQYF. For the CDR3, the DNA is TGCGCCAGCAGCCAATCTTCATGGAGTGGGGGGGACAGCACAGATACGCAGTATTTT.

This clonotype was seen at least ten times. One end of the junction fails to match germline, which may point to a read error. This chain connects TRBV5-1 to TRBJ2-2; 8 bases map to TRBD2. This CDR3 comprises 15 residues. Germline V gene sequence: CDR1 SGHRS, CDR2 YFSETQ. CDR3 sequence (DNA): TGTGCCAGCAGTTTAGCCCCGGGAGGGACCGGGGAGCTGTTTTTT. Translation: CASSLAPGGTGELFF. The full variable domain, completed using reference TRBV5-1 and TRBJ2-2, is KAGVTQTPRYLIKTRGQQVTLSCSPISGHRSVSWYQQTPGQGLQFLFEYFSETQRNKGNFPGRFSGRQFSNSRSEMNVSTLELGDSALYLCASSLAPGGTGELFFGEGSRLTVL.

This clonotype occurred a few times. The chain carries TRBV27 and TRBJ2-3; TRBD2 matches 8 bases. Germline CDR1 reads MNHEY; CDR2 reads SMNVEV (reference sequence). The CDR3 loop spans 17 amino acids. With V trimmed by 1 base and J by 6 bases, 12 bases remained unmatched. This CDR3 is CASSLFRLGAGVDTQYF. CDR3 bases: TGTGCCAGCAGTTTATTCAGACTAGGAGCGGGGGTTGATACGCAGTATTTT.

CDR3 amino acids: CASSYPGTSNNEQFF. In nucleotides, the CDR3 is TGTGCCAGCAGTTACCCCGGGACTAGCAACAATGAGCAGTTCTTC. The chain recombines TRBV6-5 with TRBJ2-1; 9 bases line up with TRBD2. Trimming took 2 bases from V and 5 from J; bases not matched to a gene: 4. Germline V lookup: CDR1 MNHEY, CDR2 SVGAGI. The CDR3 extends over 15 amino acids.

The rearrangement joins TRBV7-9 to TRBJ2-5, with 11 positions matching TRBD2. The ends lost 7 bases at V and 5 bases at J; junction bases unmatched: 9. Germline assignment: CDR1 SEHNR and CDR2 FQNEAQ (reference sequence). This CDR3 region has 15 residues. The CDR3 protein is CASTSYRLAGETQYF. The CDR3 coding sequence is TGTGCCAGCACTTCTTACCGACTAGCGGGGGAGACCCAGTACTTC.

This chain joins TRBV6-1 and TRBJ1-6; D gene uncertain. The CDR3 has 16 residues. The germline V gene encodes CDR1 MNHNS and CDR2 SASEGT. V was clipped by 6 bases and J by 9 bases, with 21 bases between them. The CDR3 nucleotides read TGTGCCAGCAGGACCCATACAACGGGATCTAGTTCACCCCTCCACTTT. This sequence encodes CASRTHTTGSSSPLHF.

This clonotype was seen at least ten times. This rearrangement joins TRBV11-2 to TRBJ1-1, with a possible D match to TRBD1 (5 bases). Trimming removed 1 base from V and 6 bases from J, with 15 bases in between. Germline V gives CDR1 SGHAT, CDR2 FQNNGV. The CDR3 has 15 residues. CDR3 sequence: CASSLGGQGGAEAFF. CDR3 in DNA: TGTGCCAGCAGCTTAGGCGGTCAGGGAGGCGCTGAAGCTTTCTTT.

This clonotype was found a few times. This sequence joins TRBV12-3 or TRBV12-4 and TRBJ2-7; a possible D gene is TRBD1 (6 bases). The CDR3 contains 14 residues. Deletions cut 1 base from V and 0 bases from J, with 7 bases between. In DNA, the CDR3 is TGTGCCAGCAGTTTAGGGACAGCCTCCTACGAGCAGTACTTC. It specifies CASSLGTASYEQYF.

This clonotype was counted many times. The rearrangement joins TRBV7-6 to TRBJ2-5; 7 bases line up with TRBD1. The ends lost 5 bases at V and 2 bases at J; junction bases unmatched: 5. Germline V gene data show CDR1 as SGHVS and CDR2 as FNYEAQ. The CDR3 loop spans 14 amino acids. The CDR3 coding sequence is TGTGCCAGCAGCGCCGGGACAGCACAAGAGACCCAGTACTTC. Its translation: CASSAGTAQETQYF.

The chain joins TRBV6-1 to TRBJ2-3; 9 bases agree with TRBD2. Trimming cost V 6 bases and J 2 bases; bases outside gene matches: 9. Germline assignment: CDR1 MNHNS and CDR2 SASEGT. The CDR3 totals 16 residues. Here the CDR3 DNA reads TGTGCCAGCAGACCCTCAAGCGGGGGGAACACAGATACGCAGTATTTT. It encodes CASRPSSGGNTDTQYF.

The chain links TRBV20-1 to TRBJ2-6; D call uncertain. The ends were cut back, 1 base at V and 1 base at J, with 14 bases in the middle. Germline V gene sequence: CDR1 DFQATT, CDR2 SNEGSKA (reference sequence). The CDR3 runs to 17 residues. The CDR3 spells CSARGPDRASGANVLTF. In DNA, the CDR3 is TGCAGTGCTAGAGGTCCGGACCGGGCATCTGGGGCCAACGTCCTGACTTTC.

DNA for the CDR3: TGTGCCAGCAGTTTGGCCGGATTTAACTATGGCTACACCTTC. Its translation: CASSLAGFNYGYTF. This chain joins TRBV27 and TRBJ1-2; the D is unclear. CDR1 and CDR2 (germline): MNHEY, SMNVEV (reference sequence). Deletions cut 3 bases from V and 1 base from J, with 9 bases between. This CDR3 spans 14 amino acids.

V is TRBV12-3 or TRBV12-4 and J is TRBJ2-7; tentatively, D is TRBD1 or TRBD2 (5 bases each). The CDR3 has 13 amino acids. The ends were cut back, 5 bases at V and 2 bases at J, with 10 bases in the middle. The CDR3 DNA follows: TGTGCCAGCAGTACGGGACCTCCCTACGAGCAGTACTTC. Protein sequence: CASSTGPPYEQYF.

This clonotype was picked up a small number of times. The V call is TRBV5-1, the J call TRBJ2-2; D may be TRBD1 (6 bases). Germline assignment: CDR1 SGHRS and CDR2 YFSETQ. The V and J ends lost 3 bases and 6 bases respectively, with 18 bases between them. This CDR3 is 16 amino acids long. CDR3 sequence (DNA): TGCGCCAGCAGCTCGCCAGGGGAAGGTAAAGCCGGGGAGCTGTTTTTT. It translates to CASSSPGEGKAGELFF.